The entry that follows covers one TCR beta chain sequence. The data are from a study of control samples from healthy donors and cancer patients. Clones were sequenced by immunoSEQ multiplex PCR, and TCRdb holds only the in-frame ones, with some missing. The repertoire consists of some 130,000 clones, with 85% to 95% occurring once and the leading ten covering around 1.8%. J gave up 4 bases and V 7 bases, and 7 bases lay outside the gene matches. CDR3 size: 14 residues. Germline V gives CDR1 LNHDA, CDR2 SQIVND (reference sequence). The sequenced material came from PBMCs. The TCR originated in a man aged 50 to 59 with head and neck cancer. The chain carries TRBV19 and TRBJ1-2; the match to TRBD1 covers 9 bases. The CDR3 reads CASTSDRGSYGYTF. The CDR3 coding sequence is TGTGCCAGTACTTCCGACAGGGGGAGCTATGGCTACACCTTC.